The 17 T cell receptor beta chains in this list originate from one sample, sequenced in a study of cytotoxic CD8 clonotypes in ibrutinib-treated CLL. Sequencing was performed with immunoSEQ multiplex PCR; in TCRdb, only in-frame clones are kept and a portion is missing. The profile shows 150,000 to 250,000 clones, around 72% of them singletons. Sequenced material: PBMCs, taken after 24 months of ibrutinib treatment. These receptors originate from a human donor with chronic lymphocytic leukemia.

The rearrangement links TRBV11-2 to TRBJ2-7, with 7 nucleotides matching TRBD1. The CDR3 is 12 residues long. Trimming took 7 bases from V and 3 from J; bases not matched to a gene: 3. The V gene's germline CDR1 is SGHAT and CDR2 FQNNGV. CDR3 bases: TGTGCCAGCAACCGACAGGGCTACGAGCAGTACTTC. Protein product: CASNRQGYEQYF. Drawing the rest from reference TRBV11-2 and TRBJ2-7, the complete variable domain is EAGVAQSPRYKIIEKRQSVAFWCNPISGHATLYWYQQILGQGPKLLIQFQNNGVVDDSQLPKDRFSAERLKGVDSTLKIQPAKLEDSAVYLCASNRQGYEQYFGPGTRLTVT.

The genes are TRBV7-9 and TRBJ2-1; tentative D call: TRBD2 (6 bases). V lost 1 base to trimming and J lost 6 bases, with 19 bases between them. Germline assignment: CDR1 SEHNR and CDR2 FQNEAQ (reference sequence). The length of the CDR3 is 17 residues. CDR3 coding DNA: TGTGCCAGCAGCTTAGTTCTGTTTGGGGACTCCCCCAATGAGCAGTTCTTC. It specifies CASSLVLFGDSPNEQFF.

The chain combines TRBV7-3 with TRBJ2-3; TRBD1 aligns across 7 bases. Germline lookup yields CDR1 SGHTA and CDR2 FQGTGA. The CDR3 has 14 residues. The V segment lost 5 bases and the J segment 2 bases; nucleotides outside the gene matches: 4. CDR3 region: CASSHGTATDTQYF. In DNA, the CDR3 is TGTGCCAGCAGCCACGGGACAGCCACAGATACGCAGTATTTT.

CDR3 DNA sequence: TGTGCCAGTAGTATTTGGCAGGGGCGAGGGATGAGGGAGACCCAGTACTTC. This encodes CASSIWQGRGMRETQYF. The rearrangement joins TRBV19 to TRBJ2-5; D possibly corresponds to TRBD1 (6 bases). This CDR3 contains 17 residues. V lost 3 bases and J lost 5, with 22 bases in between. Per germline, CDR1 LNHDA and CDR2 SQIVND (reference sequence).

This rearrangement joins TRBV7-2 to TRBJ1-2; 10 nucleotides align to TRBD1. With 4 bases clipped from V and 8 bases from J, the junction kept 13 bases outside the gene matches. CDR1 is SGHTA, CDR2 FQGNSA, per germline. The CDR3 is made up of 16 amino acids. The CDR3 reads CASSSSGTGAWKGYTF. The DNA of the CDR3 is TGTGCCAGCAGCTCCTCCGGGACAGGGGCCTGGAAGGGCTACACCTTC.

The gene calls are TRBV6-1 and TRBJ2-5; tentatively, D is TRBD2 (6 bases). The CDR3 loop spans 13 amino acids. With 8 bases removed from V and 9 bases from J, the gap between germline ends came to 19 bases. Per germline, CDR1 MNHNS and CDR2 SASEGT. CDR3 in DNA: TGTGCCAGCGGGGGAGGTTGGCTAGCTTCCCAGTACTTC. Amino acids: CASGGGWLASQYF.

The chain carries TRBV11-2 and TRBJ2-5; unclear D gene. V lost 1 base to trimming and J lost 3 bases, with 12 bases between them. There are 15 residues in the CDR3. Germline CDR1 and CDR2: SGHAT and FQNNGV. The CDR3, as DNA: TGTGCCAGCAGCTTAGTTTTTACCAGCAAAGAGACCCAGTACTTC. It encodes CASSLVFTSKETQYF.

The V and J genes are TRBV18 and TRBJ2-7; 10 nucleotides agree with TRBD2. The junction had 6 bases not matched to a gene; V was cut back by 8 bases and J by 2 bases. The CDR3 is 14 residues long. The germline gives CDR1 KGHSH, CDR2 LQKENI. Here the CDR3 reads CASARLAGAYEQYF. The DNA for the CDR3 is TGTGCCAGCGCAAGACTAGCGGGCGCCTACGAGCAGTACTTC.

This clone came up a few times. This CDR3 is CASSPLVQGTDTQYF. The DNA of the CDR3 is TGCGCCAGCAGTCCACTCGTACAGGGGACAGATACGCAGTATTTT. The rearrangement joins TRBV5-1 to TRBJ2-3; TRBD1 aligns across 7 bases. The CDR3 contains 15 residues. Germline V lookup: CDR1 SGHRS, CDR2 YFSETQ. V lost 5 bases, J lost 3 bases, and 9 bases stayed unmatched.

V is TRBV5-4 and J is TRBJ2-1; D gene unclear. The V end lost 4 bases, the J end lost 8 bases, and 10 bases lay between the germline ends. From germline, CDR1 is SGHNT and CDR2 YYREEE (reference sequence). The CDR3 has 12 residues. The CDR3 spells CASSRAWDEQFF. In DNA form, the CDR3 reads TGTGCCAGCAGCCGGGCCTGGGATGAGCAGTTCTTC.

V is TRBV5-1 and J is TRBJ2-3; 15 bases agree with TRBD2. The V gene end was trimmed by 4 bases and the J gene end by 4 bases; junction bases not matched to a gene: 10. This CDR3 spans 18 amino acids. Germline CDR1 SGHRS, CDR2 YFSETQ. CDR3 loop: CASSAGLAGGTVADTQYF. Here the CDR3 DNA reads TGCGCCAGCAGCGCGGGACTAGCGGGGGGAACTGTAGCAGATACGCAGTATTTT.

This chain uses TRBV5-6 with TRBJ1-2, with TRBD1 as a possible D gene (6 bases). The CDR3 spans 15 residues. V lost 4 bases, J lost 7 bases, and 20 bases lay in between. Germline CDR1 SGHDT, CDR2 YYEEEE. CDR3 sequence: CASSLRQDPWRGYTF. The CDR3 nucleotides read TGTGCCAGCAGCCTCCGACAGGACCCCTGGCGTGGCTACACCTTC.

The genes are TRBV4-2 and TRBJ2-5, with TRBD2 as a possible D gene (6 bases). Germline CDR1 and CDR2: LGHNA and YNFKEQ. The CDR3 is 13 amino acids. Trimming removed 2 bases from V and 4 bases from J, with 8 bases in between. The CDR3 nucleotides read TGTGCCAGCAGCCAACGACTAGGAGAGACCCAGTACTTC. This encodes CASSQRLGETQYF.

CDR3 sequence reads: CASSSLGPNQPQHF. CDR3 nucleotide sequence: TGTGCCAGCAGCTCACTCGGACCTAATCAGCCCCAGCATTTT. J is TRBJ1-5 and V is TRBV27; D is unresolved. V was cut by 6 bases and J by 4 bases, with 13 bases left in between. Germline values: CDR1 MNHEY, CDR2 SMNVEV (reference sequence). The CDR3 has 14 residues.

The chain is built from TRBV28 and TRBJ1-2, with D possibly TRBD1 on 6 matching bases. Germline lookup yields CDR1 MDHEN and CDR2 SYDVKM. Trimming pared 4 bases from V and 0 bases from J, leaving 12 bases between. The CDR3 runs to 15 residues. The CDR3 reads CASSSWTASNYGYTF. CDR3 DNA: TGTGCCAGCAGTTCCTGGACAGCTTCTAACTATGGCTACACCTTC.

V and J are TRBV11-2 and TRBJ2-2; 7 nucleotides align to TRBD1. There are 16 residues in the CDR3. In germline, CDR1 is SGHAT, CDR2 FQNNGV. V was clipped by 7 bases and J by 1 base; unmatched bases: 9. In DNA form, the CDR3 reads TGTGCCAGCACCTCAGCCGGGACAGTGAACACCGGGGAGCTGTTTTTT. This codes for CASTSAGTVNTGELFF.

J is TRBJ2-7 and V is TRBV5-1, with D maybe TRBD1 (5 bases). V was trimmed by 3 bases and J by 12 bases, leaving 13 bases between them. Germline lookup yields CDR1 SGHRS and CDR2 YFSETQ. This CDR3 is 11 amino acids long. CDR3 nucleotide sequence: TGCGCCAGCAGCTCGCAGGGTTCGGTGTACTTC. It encodes CASSSQGSVYF.